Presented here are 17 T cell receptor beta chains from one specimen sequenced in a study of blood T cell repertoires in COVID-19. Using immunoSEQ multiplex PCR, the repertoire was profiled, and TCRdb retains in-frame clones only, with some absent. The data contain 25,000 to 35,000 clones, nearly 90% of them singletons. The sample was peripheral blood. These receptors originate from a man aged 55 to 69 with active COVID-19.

The CDR3 DNA sequence: TGCAGTGCTAGAAACAGGGAGGGCTACACCTTC. Amino acid sequence: CSARNREGYTF. J is TRBJ1-2 and V is TRBV20-1; D perhaps matches TRBD1 (6 bases). The germline V gene encodes CDR1 DFQATT and CDR2 SNEGSKA (reference sequence). The V gene lost 2 bases and the J gene lost 8 bases, with 9 bases spanning the gap. This CDR3 has 11 amino acids.

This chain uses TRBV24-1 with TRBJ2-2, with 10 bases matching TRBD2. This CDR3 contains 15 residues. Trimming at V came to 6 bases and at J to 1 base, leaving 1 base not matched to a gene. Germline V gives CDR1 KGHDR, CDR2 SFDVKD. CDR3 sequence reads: CATSPSGGNTGELFF. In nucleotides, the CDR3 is TGTGCCACCAGTCCTAGCGGGGGGAACACCGGGGAGCTGTTTTTT.

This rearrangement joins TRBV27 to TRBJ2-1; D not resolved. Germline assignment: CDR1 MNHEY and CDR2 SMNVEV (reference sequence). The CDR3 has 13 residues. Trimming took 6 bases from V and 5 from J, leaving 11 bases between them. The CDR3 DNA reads TGTGCCAGCAGAATCTCGGTCAACAATGAGCAGTTCTTC. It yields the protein CASRISVNNEQFF.

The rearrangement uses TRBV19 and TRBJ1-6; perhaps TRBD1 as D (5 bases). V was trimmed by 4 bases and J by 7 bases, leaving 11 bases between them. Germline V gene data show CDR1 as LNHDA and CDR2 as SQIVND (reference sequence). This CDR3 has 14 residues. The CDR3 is CASSRDSQNSPLHF. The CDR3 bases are TGTGCCAGTAGTAGGGACTCACAAAATTCACCCCTCCACTTT. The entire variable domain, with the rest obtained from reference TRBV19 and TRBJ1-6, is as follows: DGGITQSPKYLFRKEGQNVTLSCEQNLNHDAMYWYRQDPGQGLRLIYYSQIVNDFQKGDIAEGYSVSREKKESFPLTVTSAQKNPTAFYLCASSRDSQNSPLHFGNGTRLTVT.

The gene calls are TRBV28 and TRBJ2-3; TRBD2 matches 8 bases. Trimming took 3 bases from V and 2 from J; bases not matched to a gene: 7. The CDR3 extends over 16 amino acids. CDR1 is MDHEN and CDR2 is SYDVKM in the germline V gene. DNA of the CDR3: TGTGCCAGCAGTTTTTCAGCGGGGGACAACACAGATACGCAGTATTTT. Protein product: CASSFSAGDNTDTQYF.

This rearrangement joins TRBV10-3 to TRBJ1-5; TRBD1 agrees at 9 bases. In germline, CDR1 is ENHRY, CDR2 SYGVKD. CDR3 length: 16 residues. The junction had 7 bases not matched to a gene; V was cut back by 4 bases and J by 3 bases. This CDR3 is CAISAADRGANQPQHF. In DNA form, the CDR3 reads TGTGCCATCAGTGCCGCCGACAGGGGGGCCAATCAGCCCCAGCATTTT.

CDR3 DNA sequence: TGTGCCAGCAGCTTGGAAGGGGCGCGCGAGCAGTACTTC. Amino acid sequence: CASSLEGAREQYF. The chain links TRBV5-4 to TRBJ2-7, with a weak D call TRBD1 (5 bases). CDR3 length: 13 residues. The germline V and J ends were trimmed by 0 bases and 6 bases, with 10 bases remaining between them. Germline-derived CDR1 and CDR2 are SGHNT and YYREEE (reference sequence).

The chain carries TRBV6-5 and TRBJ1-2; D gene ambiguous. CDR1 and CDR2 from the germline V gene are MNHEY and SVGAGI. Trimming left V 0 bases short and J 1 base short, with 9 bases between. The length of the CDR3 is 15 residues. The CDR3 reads CASSYSRGHNYGYTF. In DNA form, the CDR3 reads TGTGCCAGCAGTTACTCGAGAGGTCATAACTATGGCTACACCTTC.

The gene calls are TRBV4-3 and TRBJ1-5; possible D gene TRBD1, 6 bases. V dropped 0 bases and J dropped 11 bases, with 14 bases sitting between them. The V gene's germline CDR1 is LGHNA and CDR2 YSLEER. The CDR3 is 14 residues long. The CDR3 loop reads CASSQERGGPTQHF. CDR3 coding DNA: TGCGCCAGCAGCCAAGAGAGGGGGGGCCCGACCCAGCATTTT.

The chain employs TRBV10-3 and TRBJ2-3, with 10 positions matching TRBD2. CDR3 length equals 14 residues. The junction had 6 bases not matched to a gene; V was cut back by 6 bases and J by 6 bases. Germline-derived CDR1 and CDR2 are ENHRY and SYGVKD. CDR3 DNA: TGTGCCATCAGGGTAGGGGGACTAGCGGATACGCAGTATTTT. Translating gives CAIRVGGLADTQYF.

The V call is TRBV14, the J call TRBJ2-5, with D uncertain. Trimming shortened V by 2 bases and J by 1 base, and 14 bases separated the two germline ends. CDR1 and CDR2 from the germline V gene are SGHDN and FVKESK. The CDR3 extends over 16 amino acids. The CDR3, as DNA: TGTGCCAGCAGCCAACGACGTAAGCGTCTCCAAGAGACCCAGTACTTC. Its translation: CASSQRRKRLQETQYF. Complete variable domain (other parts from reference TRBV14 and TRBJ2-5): EAGVTQFPSHSVIEKGQTVTLRCDPISGHDNLYWYRRVMGKEIKFLLHFVKESKQDESGMPNNRFLAERTGGTYSTLKVQPAELEDSGVYFCASSQRRKRLQETQYFGPGTRLLVL.

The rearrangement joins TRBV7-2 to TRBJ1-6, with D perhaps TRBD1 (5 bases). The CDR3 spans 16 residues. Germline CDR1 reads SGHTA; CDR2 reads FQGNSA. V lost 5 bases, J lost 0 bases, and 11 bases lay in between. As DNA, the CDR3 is TGTGCCAGCAGCCGGGACTCGAGCTCCTATAATTCACCCCTCCACTTT. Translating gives CASSRDSSSYNSPLHF.

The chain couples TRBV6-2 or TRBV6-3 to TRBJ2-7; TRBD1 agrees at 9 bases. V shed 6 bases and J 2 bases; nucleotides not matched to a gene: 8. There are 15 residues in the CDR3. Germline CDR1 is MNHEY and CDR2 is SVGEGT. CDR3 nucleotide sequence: TGTGCCAGCAGCATGGACAGGGGTTTTACCTACGAGCAGTACTTC. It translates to CASSMDRGFTYEQYF.

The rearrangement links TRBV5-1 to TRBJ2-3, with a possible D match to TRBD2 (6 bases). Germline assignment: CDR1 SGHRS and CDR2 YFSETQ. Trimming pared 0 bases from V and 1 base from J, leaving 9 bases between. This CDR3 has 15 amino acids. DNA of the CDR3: TGCGCCAGCAGCTTGGCGGGGGTTGGCACAGATACGCAGTATTTT. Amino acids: CASSLAGVGTDTQYF.

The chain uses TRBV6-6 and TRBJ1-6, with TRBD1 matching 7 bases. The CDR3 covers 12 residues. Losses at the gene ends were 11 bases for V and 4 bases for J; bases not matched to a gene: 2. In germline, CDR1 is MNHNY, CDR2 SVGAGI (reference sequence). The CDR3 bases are TGTGCCGGGGGACAGTATAATTCACCCCTCCACTTT. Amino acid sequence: CAGGQYNSPLHF.

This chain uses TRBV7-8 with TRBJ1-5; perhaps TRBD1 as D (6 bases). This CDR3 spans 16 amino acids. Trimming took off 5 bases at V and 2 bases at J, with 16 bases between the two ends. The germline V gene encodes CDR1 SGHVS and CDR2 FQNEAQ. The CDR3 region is CASSRIRGTGNQPQHF. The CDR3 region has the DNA TGTGCCAGCAGCCGTATCAGGGGAACGGGCAATCAGCCCCAGCATTTT.

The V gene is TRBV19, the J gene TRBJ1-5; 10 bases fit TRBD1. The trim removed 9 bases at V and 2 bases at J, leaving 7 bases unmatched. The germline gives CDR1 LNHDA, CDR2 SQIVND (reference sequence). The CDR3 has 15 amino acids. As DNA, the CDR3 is TGTGCCAGCGAATTAGGACAGGGGGGCAATCAGCCCCAGCATTTT. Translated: CASELGQGGNQPQHF.